The rows below give T cell receptor beta chains drawn from one sample of a study of OX40 agonist ivuxolimab in advanced cancers. Generated by immunoSEQ multiplex PCR, the TCRdb table keeps only in-frame clones and is missing some. The repertoire consists of 40,000 to 50,000 clones, with over 75% occurring once and the leading ten covering around 1.9%. The source material was CD4+ or CD8+ T cells sorted from blood, sampled in a trial of the OX40 agonist ivuxolimab. Receptor source: an adult with an advanced solid tumor such as melanoma, head and neck, liver or kidney cancer. Each CDR3 is given with its conserved first and last residue. A D gene is named only where the DNA matches it firmly. Clone size is given for some rows only: seen once, a few or many times, or a class if the clone is expanded.

clone size,CDR3 length,V gene,D gene,J gene,CDR3 protein,CDR3 DNA
NA,18,TRBV27,NA,TRBJ1-4,CASSLFGVEVPTNEKLFF,TGTGCCAGCAGTTTATTTGGTGTGGAGGTTCCGACTAATGAAAAACTGTTTTTT
NA,15,TRBV11-2,NA,TRBJ2-7,CASSFNRDPASEQYF,TGTGCCAGCAGCTTTAACCGGGACCCAGCTAGCGAGCAGTACTTC
once,14,TRBV9,NA,TRBJ1-4,CASSVDQGNEKLFF,TGTGCCAGCAGCGTAGACCAGGGTAATGAAAAACTGTTTTTT
NA,16,TRBV27,TRBD2,TRBJ2-3,CASSRLLAGGTDTQYF,TGTGCCAGCAGTCGTCTACTAGCGGGGGGCACAGATACGCAGTATTTT
NA,13,TRBV25-1,NA,TRBJ1-3,CASSDAGGNTIYF,TGTGCCAGCAGTGACGCGGGAGGAAACACCATATATTTT
NA,12,TRBV2,NA,TRBJ1-1,CAGRGGGTEAFF,TGTGCCGGCAGGGGCGGAGGGACTGAAGCTTTCTTT
NA,16,TRBV30,NA,TRBJ1-6,CAWRGRGTLYNSPLHF,TGTGCCTGGAGAGGAAGGGGAACCCTCTATAATTCACCCCTCCACTTT
NA,16,TRBV5-1,NA,TRBJ1-1,CASSSTGLGQNTEAFF,TGCGCCAGCAGCTCCACCGGGCTGGGCCAGAACACTGAAGCTTTCTTT
once,13,TRBV9,NA,TRBJ1-2,CASSVGRGYSYTF,TGTGCCAGCAGCGTGGGGAGGGGATATAGCTACACCTTC
once,15,TRBV6-1,NA,TRBJ1-1,CASSFQVEMNTEAFF,TGTGCCAGCAGTTTTCAGGTGGAGATGAACACTGAAGCTTTCTTT
NA,14,TRBV11-2,NA,TRBJ2-7,CASSLAGAPYEQYF,TGTGCCAGCAGCTTGGCGGGGGCCCCGTACGAGCAGTACTTC
NA,14,TRBV11-2,NA,TRBJ1-2,CASSLEPTAYGYTF,TGTGCCAGCAGCTTAGAACCCACAGCGTATGGCTACACCTTC
NA,15,TRBV18,NA,TRBJ1-1,CASSPLARGNTEAFF,TGTGCCAGCTCGCCCTTAGCTAGGGGGAACACTGAAGCTTTCTTT
NA,17,TRBV9,TRBD2,TRBJ2-3,CASSPHGGGGATDTQYF,TGTGCCAGCAGCCCCCATGGGGGCGGGGGGGCAACAGATACGCAGTATTTT
NA,15,TRBV6-5,TRBD1,TRBJ1-1,CASRQGQGIYTEAFF,TGTGCCAGCAGACAGGGACAGGGGATTTACACTGAAGCTTTCTTT
NA,14,TRBV6-1,TRBD1,TRBJ2-5,CASSGQGAGETQYF,TGTGCCAGCAGTGGTCAGGGGGCAGGAGAGACCCAGTACTTC
NA,12,TRBV19,TRBD1,TRBJ1-2,CASRLPGGGYTF,TGTGCCAGTAGGCTTCCAGGGGGAGGCTACACCTTC
NA,13,TRBV4-1,NA,TRBJ1-1,CASSQDPWGEAFF,TGCGCCAGCAGCCAAGATCCCTGGGGCGAAGCTTTCTTT
NA,15,TRBV7-6,NA,TRBJ2-2,CASSPSRVVTGELFF,TGTGCCAGCAGCCCATCCAGGGTAGTCACCGGGGAGCTGTTTTTT
once,15,TRBV19,NA,TRBJ2-7,CASSIFSSGTGEQYF,TGTGCCAGTAGTATCTTTAGCTCCGGGACCGGCGAGCAGTACTTC
NA,13,TRBV6-1,NA,TRBJ2-2,CASSVSNTGELFF,TGTGCCAGCAGTGTCTCGAACACCGGGGAGCTGTTTTTT
once,17,TRBV27,TRBD1,TRBJ2-2,CASSLQWTGINTGELFF,TGTGCCAGCAGTTTACAATGGACAGGGATAAACACCGGGGAGCTGTTTTTT
NA,17,TRBV1,NA,TRBJ2-5,CTSSQDSGTSAIETQYF,TGCACCAGCAGCCAAGATTCGGGGACTAGCGCTATCGAGACCCAGTACTTC
NA,15,TRBV15,NA,TRBJ2-5,CATSRDRTPQKTQYF,TGTGCCACCAGCAGAGATCGTACCCCTCAGAAGACCCAGTACTTC
NA,12,TRBV28,NA,TRBJ2-7,CASSSPGRTWDF,TGTGCCAGCAGTTCCCCCGGTCGGACGTGGGACTTC
few,14,TRBV30,NA,TRBJ1-5,CAWSAGSYNQPQHF,TGTGCCTGGAGTGCGGGCAGCTACAATCAGCCCCAGCATTTT
NA,14,TRBV19,NA,TRBJ2-7,CASSPPDRFLEQYF,TGTGCCAGTAGTCCCCCGGACCGGTTTTTGGAGCAGTACTTC
NA,14,TRBV7-2,TRBD2,TRBJ2-7,CASSYGGGTYEQYF,TGTGCCAGCAGCTACGGGGGGGGAACCTACGAGCAGTACTTC
once,14,TRBV5-4,TRBD1,TRBJ2-5,CASSPTGGGETQYF,TGTGCCAGCAGCCCGACAGGGGGCGGCGAGACCCAGTACTTC
NA,17,TRBV30,NA,TRBJ2-2,CAWSVWAGRTNTGELFF,TGTGCCTGGAGTGTATGGGCGGGAAGAACAAACACCGGGGAGCTGTTTTTT
NA,11,TRBV5-1,NA,TRBJ2-1,CASSQSNEQFF,TGCGCCAGCAGCCAGTCCAATGAGCAGTTCTTC
few,14,TRBV19,NA,TRBJ1-4,CASSLGTTNEKLFF,TGTGCCAGTAGTTTGGGTACCACTAATGAAAAACTGTTTTTT
NA,11,TRBV9,NA,TRBJ1-5,CASGSYQPQHF,TGTGCCAGCGGATCTTATCAGCCCCAGCATTTT
few,15,TRBV27,TRBD1,TRBJ2-7,CASRSTGVRSYEQYF,TGTGCCAGCAGATCGACAGGGGTTCGTTCCTACGAGCAGTACTTC
NA,13,TRBV5-1,NA,TRBJ1-2,CASEYGPGYGYTF,TGCGCCAGTGAATACGGTCCCGGCTATGGCTACACCTTC
NA,14,TRBV5-4,NA,TRBJ1-2,CASSLLDPHYGYTF,TGTGCCAGCAGCTTGTTAGACCCCCACTATGGCTACACCTTC
NA,15,TRBV7-7,NA,TRBJ2-2,CASSLTQGGTGELFF,TGTGCCAGCAGCTTGACTCAGGGGGGAACCGGGGAGCTGTTTTTT
NA,16,TRBV2,TRBD1,TRBJ2-3,CASSGVRRGPGDTQYF,TGTGCCAGCAGTGGAGTAAGAAGGGGGCCTGGAGATACGCAGTATTTT
once,15,TRBV25-1,NA,TRBJ2-1,CASGNVGGPYNEQFF,TGTGCCAGCGGTAATGTCGGGGGCCCCTACAATGAGCAGTTCTTC
NA,14,TRBV10-3,NA,TRBJ2-1,CAISGGGLYNEQFF,TGTGCCATCAGTGGGGGGGGCCTCTACAATGAGCAGTTCTTC
NA,14,TRBV6-5,TRBD1,TRBJ1-2,CASSLTGGTYGYTF,TGTGCCAGCAGTTTGACAGGGGGAACCTATGGCTACACCTTC
NA,15,TRBV19,NA,TRBJ1-1,CASSIGGTRGAEAFF,TGTGCCAGTAGTATAGGGGGTACCAGGGGCGCTGAAGCTTTCTTT
NA,16,TRBV7-6,TRBD2,TRBJ2-7,CASSSTMGTKRAEQYF,TGTGCCAGCAGTTCAACGATGGGGACTAAGAGGGCGGAGCAGTACTTC
NA,15,TRBV4-3,NA,TRBJ2-3,CASSQDIVGTDTQYF,TGCGCCAGCAGCCAAGATATAGTGGGGACAGATACGCAGTATTTT
NA,15,TRBV9,TRBD1,TRBJ1-3,CASSPRQGSGNTIYF,TGTGCCAGCAGCCCTAGACAGGGCTCTGGAAACACCATATATTTT
NA,15,TRBV19,NA,TRBJ1-5,CASSMNRATTQPQHF,TGTGCCAGTAGTATGAATCGGGCGACGACTCAGCCCCAGCATTTT
NA,11,TRBV5-6,NA,TRBJ2-7,CASSLAHEQYF,TGTGCCAGCAGCTTGGCCCACGAGCAGTACTTC
NA,14,TRBV2,NA,TRBJ1-6,CASSEDPAVTPLHF,TGTGCCAGCAGTGAAGATCCGGCAGTTACACCCCTCCACTTT
NA,17,TRBV4-3,NA,TRBJ2-2,CASSQDTGRGRTGELFF,TGCGCCAGCAGCCAGGATACAGGGAGGGGTAGGACCGGGGAGCTGTTTTTT
NA,12,TRBV14,NA,TRBJ1-6,CASSQGYSPLHF,TGTGCCAGCAGCCAAGGGTATTCACCCCTCCACTTT
few,16,TRBV9,TRBD2,TRBJ2-3,CASSVAAGGSTDTQYF,TGTGCCAGCAGCGTAGCGGCGGGGGGAAGCACAGATACGCAGTATTTT
NA,16,TRBV7-2,TRBD2,TRBJ2-2,CASSPRGRGSTGELFF,TGTGCCAGCAGCCCACGCGGGAGGGGGAGCACCGGGGAGCTGTTTTTT
NA,12,TRBV2,NA,TRBJ2-7,CASSLDKFEQYF,TGTGCCAGCAGTCTGGACAAGTTCGAGCAGTACTTC
NA,16,TRBV5-1,NA,TRBJ2-1,CASSSDYDPAYNEQFF,TGCGCCAGCAGCTCGGACTACGACCCCGCTTACAATGAGCAGTTCTTC
NA,15,TRBV21-1,NA,TRBJ1-6,CAWLREGTYNSPLHF,TGTGCCTGGTTGAGGGAGGGAACCTATAATTCACCCCTCCACTTT
NA,15,TRBV6-5,TRBD1,TRBJ1-2,CASSPERTGGYGYTF,TGTGCCAGCAGTCCCGAGAGGACAGGGGGCTATGGCTACACCTTC
NA,13,TRBV5-1,NA,TRBJ2-5,CASSAGTEETQYF,TGCGCCAGCAGCGCAGGGACGGAAGAGACCCAGTACTTC